This TCR beta chain was sequenced in a study of Ad26.COV2.S vaccination and SARS-CoV-2 variants. Study-level background: Within the COV1001 Ad26.COV2.S trial arm, the donor was enrolled.

This clone was seen a handful of times. The antigen is undetermined. Libraries were prepared by immunoSEQ multiplex PCR; TCRdb keeps only in-frame clonotypes and omits some of them. The sample carries about 420,000 clones, more than 75% recorded once. The CDR3 covers 16 residues. Germline loops: CDR1 LGHNA, CDR2 YNFKEQ. The junction had 8 bases not matched to a gene; V was cut back by 4 bases and J by 0 bases. Treatment meaning: 15 to 20 received Ad26.COV2.S at low or high dose, single or two shots; 5 received placebo; per-sample allocation not given. Sampling occurred on day 63 after the first vaccine or placebo injection. The donor was a Boston adult aged 18-55 years. Study-level results: Vaccinees displayed broader spike-specific TCR repertoires than placebo recipients.

Material: peripheral blood, obtained in a trial of Ad26.COV2.S vaccine versus placebo. The sequence came from a person between 18 and 65 years old who received the Ad26.COV2.S COVID-19 vaccine or a placebo. This chain links TRBV4-2 with TRBJ2-7; 8 nucleotides agree with TRBD1. CDR3 sequence (DNA): TGTGCCAGCAGCCCGGAGCAGGGGGCGAGCTCCTACGAGCAGTACTTC. Translated, it gives CASSPEQGASSYEQYF.